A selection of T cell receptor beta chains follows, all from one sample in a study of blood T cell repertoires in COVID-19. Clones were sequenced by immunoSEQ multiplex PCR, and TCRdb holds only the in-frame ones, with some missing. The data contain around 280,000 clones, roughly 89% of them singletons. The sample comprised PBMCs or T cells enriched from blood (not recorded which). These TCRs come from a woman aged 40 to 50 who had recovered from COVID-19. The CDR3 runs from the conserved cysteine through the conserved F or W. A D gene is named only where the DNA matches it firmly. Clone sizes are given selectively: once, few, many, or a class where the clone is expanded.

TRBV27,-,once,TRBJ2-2,TGTGCCAGCAGTCTCCTAGCGATGAACACCGGGGAGCTGTTTTTT,CASSLLAMNTGELFF
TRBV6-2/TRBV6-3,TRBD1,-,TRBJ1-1,TGTGCCAGCATCCCGGACAGGGCCCCTGTCACTGAAGCTTTCTTT,CASIPDRAPVTEAFF
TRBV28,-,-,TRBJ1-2,TGTGCCAGCAGCCGCGGGGGGGCTGCTTCATCTAACTATGGCTACACCTTC,CASSRGGAASSNYGYTF
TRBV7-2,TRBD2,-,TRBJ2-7,TGTGCCAGCAGCCCCCCCTCTCGGACTAGCGGGAGGCTAGCCTACGAGCAGTACTTC,CASSPPSRTSGRLAYEQYF
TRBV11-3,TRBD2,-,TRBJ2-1,TGTGCCAGCAGCTTAGGGCGGGGGTCCTACAATGAGCAGTTCTTC,CASSLGRGSYNEQFF
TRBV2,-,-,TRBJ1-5,TGTGCCAGCATCCCGGACAGAAATAGCAATCAGCCCCAGCATTTT,CASIPDRNSNQPQHF
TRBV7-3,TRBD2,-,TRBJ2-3,TGTGCCAGCAGCTCCGGGACTAGCCTCACAGATACGCAGTATTTT,CASSSGTSLTDTQYF
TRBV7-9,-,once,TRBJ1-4,TGTGCCAGCAGCGATCTCGGGAGGAGGAATGAAAAACTGTTTTTT,CASSDLGRRNEKLFF
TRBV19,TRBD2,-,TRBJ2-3,TGTGCCAGTAGCCCCCCGGGACTAGCGGGAAACACAGATACGCAGTATTTT,CASSPPGLAGNTDTQYF
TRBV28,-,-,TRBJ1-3,TGTGCTACGCTGGCAGGGAGGGCTGGAAACACCATATATTTT,CATLAGRAGNTIYF
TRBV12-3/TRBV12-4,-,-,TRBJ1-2,TGTGCCAGCAGCCCCTTCTCCTATGGCTACACCTTC,CASSPFSYGYTF
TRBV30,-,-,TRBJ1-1,TGTGCCTGGATGAAACAGGGTCTAAACACTGAAGCTTTCTTT,CAWMKQGLNTEAFF
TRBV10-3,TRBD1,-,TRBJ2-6,TGTGCCATCAGTGAGTCCTGGGGGTCGGGACAGGGATACTCTGGGGCCAACGTCCTGACTTTC,CAISESWGSGQGYSGANVLTF
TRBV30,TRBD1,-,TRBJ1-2,TGTGCCTGGAACCGGGACAGGGGTTTGAATGGCTACACCTTC,CAWNRDRGLNGYTF
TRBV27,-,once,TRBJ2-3,TGTGCCAGCAGTTTCGGGCAGGGAAGGGATACGCAGTATTTT,CASSFGQGRDTQYF
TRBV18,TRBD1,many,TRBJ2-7,TGTGCCAGCTCACCGGGACAGGGAAACTACGAGCAGTACTTC,CASSPGQGNYEQYF
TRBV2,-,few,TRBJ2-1,TGTGCCAGGCGGCCCAATGAGCAGTTCTTC,CARRPNEQFF
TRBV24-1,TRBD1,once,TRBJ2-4,TGTGCCACTATTCCGGGACAGGGCCGAAACATTCAGTACTTC,CATIPGQGRNIQYF
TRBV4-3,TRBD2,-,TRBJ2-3,TGCGCCAGCAGCCAAGGCGCTAGCGGGAGGAGGACAGATACGCAGTATTTT,CASSQGASGRRTDTQYF
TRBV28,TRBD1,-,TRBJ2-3,TGTGCCAGCCGACCAGGGGGCGCGACAGATACGCAGTATTTT,CASRPGGATDTQYF
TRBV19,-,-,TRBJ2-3,TGTGCCAGTAGCTTTAGCGGTGTCACAGATACGCAGTATTTT,CASSFSGVTDTQYF
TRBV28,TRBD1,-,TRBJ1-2,TGTGCCAGCAGGGATTTTGGGGGACAGAATAAGGGTAACTATGGCTACACCTTC,CASRDFGGQNKGNYGYTF
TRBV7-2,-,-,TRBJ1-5,TGTGCCAGCAGCTTAGGAGGTGTGTATAGCAATCAGCCCCAGCATTTT,CASSLGGVYSNQPQHF
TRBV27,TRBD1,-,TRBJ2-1,TGTGCCAGCAGTCCTACAGGGGATGAGCAGTTCTTC,CASSPTGDEQFF
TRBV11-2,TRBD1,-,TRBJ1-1,TGTGCCAGCAGCCGGCACAGGGGGAGTATGAACACTGAAGCTTTCTTT,CASSRHRGSMNTEAFF
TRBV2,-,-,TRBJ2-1,TGTGCCAGCACCCAAGGGGGAGCTTACAATGAGCAGTTCTTC,CASTQGGAYNEQFF
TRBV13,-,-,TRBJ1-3,TGTGCCAGCAGGGCTCGGGGCTCTGGAAACACCATATATTTT,CASRARGSGNTIYF
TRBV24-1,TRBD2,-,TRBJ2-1,TGTGCCACCAGTGTTAAAGCGGGAAGCTCCTACAATGAGCAGTTCTTC,CATSVKAGSSYNEQFF
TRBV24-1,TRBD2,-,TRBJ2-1,TGTGCCACCAGTACCGGGACTAGCGGCTACAATGAGCAGTTCTTC,CATSTGTSGYNEQFF
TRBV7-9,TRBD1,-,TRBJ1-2,TGTGCCAGCAGGACGACAGGGGGAGATGGCTACACCTTC,CASRTTGGDGYTF
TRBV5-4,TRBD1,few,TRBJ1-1,TGTGCCAGCAGCCAGGGTGGACAGGGCGTCACTGAAGCTTTCTTT,CASSQGGQGVTEAFF
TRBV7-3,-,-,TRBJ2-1,TGTGCCAGCAGCTTAACGAGCGGCCCCTACAATGAGCAGTTCTTC,CASSLTSGPYNEQFF
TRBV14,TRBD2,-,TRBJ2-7,TGTGCCAGCAGCCAAGATGCCTTGGGGAGGGGCGAGCAGTACTTC,CASSQDALGRGEQYF
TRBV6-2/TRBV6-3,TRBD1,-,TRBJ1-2,TGTGCCAGCAGCGCGGGGACAGGGGGCGAATATGGCTACACCTTC,CASSAGTGGEYGYTF
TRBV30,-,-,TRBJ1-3,TGTGCCTGGAGTTGGACACCCGGAAACACCATATATTTT,CAWSWTPGNTIYF
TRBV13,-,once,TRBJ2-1,TGTGCCAGCAGCTTAGGTTTCTACCGGGACAACAATGAGCAGTTCTTC,CASSLGFYRDNNEQFF
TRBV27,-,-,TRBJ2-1,TGTGCCACCTTAGCGGAGTGGTACAATGAGCAGTTCTTC,CATLAEWYNEQFF
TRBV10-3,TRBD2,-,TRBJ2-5,TGTGCCATCAGGAACGGACTAGCGGAAGGACAAGAGACCCAGTACTTC,CAIRNGLAEGQETQYF
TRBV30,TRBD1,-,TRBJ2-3,TGTGCCTGGATTGGGACAGGGAGGAGCACAGATACGCAGTATTTT,CAWIGTGRSTDTQYF
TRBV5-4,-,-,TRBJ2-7,TGTGCCAGCAGCTTGACGGGTGCAGGGTGGTTAGATGACGAGCAGTACTTC,CASSLTGAGWLDDEQYF
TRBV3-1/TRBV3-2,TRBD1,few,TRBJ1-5,TGTGCCAGCAGCCAAGGGACAGGGGGAAATCAGCCCCAGCATTTT,CASSQGTGGNQPQHF
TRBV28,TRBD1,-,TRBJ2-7,TGTGCCAGCAGAAATTCCGGGACAGGGTTCCCTTACGAGCAGTACTTC,CASRNSGTGFPYEQYF
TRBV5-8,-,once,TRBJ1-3,TGTGCCAGCAGCCTTTCTTCGTGGCCTGGAAACACCATATATTTT,CASSLSSWPGNTIYF
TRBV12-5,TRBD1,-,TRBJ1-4,TGTGCTGGCCGGGACAGGGCTAATGAAAAACTGTTTTTT,CAGRDRANEKLFF
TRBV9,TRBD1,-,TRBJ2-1,TGTGCCAGCAGCGTAGGAGGGACAGGGGTCAATGAGCAGTTCTTC,CASSVGGTGVNEQFF
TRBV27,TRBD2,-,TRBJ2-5,TGTGCCAGCTCCCTCGGGAGGCTCGGGGAGACCCAGTACTTC,CASSLGRLGETQYF
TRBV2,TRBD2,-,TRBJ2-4,TGTGCCAGCAGTGAACGGGTAGCGGGAGGGCCCCGATACATTCAGTACTTC,CASSERVAGGPRYIQYF
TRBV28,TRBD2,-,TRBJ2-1,TGTGCCAGCAGTCGTAGCGGGAGGGGCTCCTACAATGAGCAGTTCTTC,CASSRSGRGSYNEQFF
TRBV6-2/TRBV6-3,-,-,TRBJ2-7,TGTGCCAGCAGTTACTCGTCGGGGGACCGCTCCTACGAGCAGTACTTC,CASSYSSGDRSYEQYF
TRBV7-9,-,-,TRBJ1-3,TGTGCCAGCAGCTTAGGAGGAGGAAACACCATATATTTT,CASSLGGGNTIYF